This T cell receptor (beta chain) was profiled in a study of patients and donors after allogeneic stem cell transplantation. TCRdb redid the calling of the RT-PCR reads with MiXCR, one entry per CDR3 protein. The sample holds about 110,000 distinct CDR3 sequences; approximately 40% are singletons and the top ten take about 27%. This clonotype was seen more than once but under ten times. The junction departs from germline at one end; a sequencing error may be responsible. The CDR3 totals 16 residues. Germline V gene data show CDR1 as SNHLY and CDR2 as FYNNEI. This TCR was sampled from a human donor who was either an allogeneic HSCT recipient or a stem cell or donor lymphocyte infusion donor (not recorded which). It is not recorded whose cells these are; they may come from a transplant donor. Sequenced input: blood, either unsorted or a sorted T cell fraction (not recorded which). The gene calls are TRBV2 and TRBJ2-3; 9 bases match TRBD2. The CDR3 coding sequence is TGTGCCAGCAGCGAAGGGTTGGTAGCGGGAGCAGATACGCAGTATTTT. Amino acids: CASSEGLVAGADTQYF.